The 21 T cell receptor beta chains below were found in one sample sequenced in a study of immune characterization of retroperitoneal liposarcoma. TCRdb itself ran the PCR reads through MiXCR, one entry per CDR3 protein. The repertoire holds around 1,400 distinct CDR3 sequences, with about half as singletons. Sequenced input: tumor tissue. All receptors derive from a female donor with retroperitoneal liposarcoma.

Of note for this clonotype: A read error may be the cause here, since a much bigger clone is one base away. The gene calls are TRBV6-8 and TRBJ2-1, with TRBD1 matching over 12 bases. Trimming cost V 6 bases and J 10 bases; bases outside gene matches: 7. This CDR3 is 14 amino acids long. CDR1 is MNHGY and CDR2 is SAAAGT in the germline V gene. The CDR3 reads CASSTGTGGYEQFF. CDR3 nucleotide sequence: TGTGCCAGCAGCACCGGGACAGGGGGCTACGAGCAGTTCTTC.

The chain links TRBV28 to TRBJ2-1; 7 bases agree with TRBD2. The CDR3 loop spans 14 amino acids. V shed 4 bases and J 7 bases; nucleotides not matched to a gene: 7. From germline, CDR1 is MDHEN and CDR2 SYDVKM. The CDR3 bases are TGTGCCAGCAGTTCGGGGACTAAGAAGAATGAGCAGTTCTTC. Translating gives CASSSGTKKNEQFF.

The chain employs TRBV7-2 and TRBJ2-1, with TRBD1 matching over 7 bases. Judging by the DNA end, TRBJ2-7 fits better; the J call may be wrong. Germline CDR1 is SGHTA and CDR2 is FQGNSA. There are 14 residues in the CDR3. The CDR3 DNA reads TGTGCCAGCAGCTCGCACAGGGGTCACGACGAGCAGTACTTC. This codes for CASSSHRGHDEQYF.

By proportion, this clonotype is large. The rearrangement uses TRBV27 and TRBJ2-1; 11 positions agree with TRBD2. The DNA matches TRBJ2-7 better at its end, which makes the J call doubtful. This CDR3 region has 15 residues. In germline, CDR1 is MNHEY, CDR2 SMNVEV (reference sequence). The CDR3 DNA follows: TGTGCCAGCAGGGGTCGACTAGCGGGGAACTACGAGCAGTACTTC. Its protein product is CASRGRLAGNYEQYF.

This chain joins TRBV6-1 and TRBJ2-3; the match to TRBD2 covers 14 bases. V lost 5 bases, J lost 6 bases, and 4 bases stayed unmatched. The length of the CDR3 is 15 residues. Germline lookup yields CDR1 MNHNS and CDR2 SASEGT. This CDR3 reads CASSRLAGGPDTQYF. CDR3 coding DNA: TGTGCCAGCAGTCGACTAGCGGGAGGGCCGGATACGCAGTATTTT.

The V gene is TRBV6-6, the J gene TRBJ2-5; 16 bases fit TRBD2. The CDR3 extends over 15 amino acids. Germline V gene data show CDR1 as MNHNY and CDR2 as SVGAGI (reference sequence). The junction had 1 base not matched to a gene; V was cut back by 5 bases and J by 4 bases. CDR3 residues: CASSGTSGGAETQYF. For the CDR3, the DNA is TGTGCCAGCAGTGGGACTAGCGGGGGGGCAGAGACCCAGTACTTC.

The chain links TRBV6-1 to TRBJ2-1; D is possibly TRBD2 (6 bases). Germline V gene lookup returns CDR1 MNHNS and CDR2 SASEGT. CDR3 length: 13 residues. Trimming shortened V by 6 bases and J by 12 bases, and 18 bases separated the two germline ends. The CDR3 sequence: CASSPLQRVRQFF. Written as DNA, the CDR3 is TGTGCCAGCAGCCCGCTGCAGCGGGTGAGGCAGTTCTTC.

The chain uses TRBV7-2 and TRBJ2-3; D is uncertain. Between the trimmed V and J ends, which lost 6 bases and 0 bases, there was a span of 4 bases. CDR1 is SGHTA and CDR2 is FQGNSA in the germline V gene. This CDR3 contains 12 residues. The CDR3 bases are TGTGCCAGCAGAACTAGCACAGATACGCAGTATTTT. This translates into CASRTSTDTQYF.

DNA for the CDR3: TGTGCCAGCAGTAGTCGACAGGGGGGAAGCGGGCAGTACTTC. Translating gives CASSSRQGGSGQYF. V is TRBV6-8 and J is TRBJ2-1; 9 nucleotides align to TRBD1. The end of the DNA fits TRBJ2-7 better, so the J call may be wrong. The CDR3 sequence is 14 residues long. Germline V lookup: CDR1 MNHGY, CDR2 SAAAGT.

This clonotype was seen a few times. J is TRBJ2-3 and V is TRBV6-1; TRBD2 matches 15 bases. Germline V gene sequence: CDR1 MNHNS, CDR2 SASEGT. CDR3 length equals 16 residues. V lost 5 bases and J lost 5; bases outside the gene matches: 5. The CDR3 coding sequence is TGTGCCAGCAGTCGCGGGACTAGCGGGGGGTTAGATACGCAGTATTTT. This gives the protein CASSRGTSGGLDTQYF.

In its sample, this clonotype is large (0.1 to 1%). This chain uses TRBV25-1 with TRBJ2-1; D not certain. This CDR3 spans 12 amino acids. V lost 2 bases, J lost 9 bases, and 8 bases lay in between. Germline-derived CDR1 and CDR2 are MGHDK and SYGVNS. DNA for the CDR3: TGTGCCAGCAGTGAAGGTCGGCTTGAGCAGTTCTTC. It translates to CASSEGRLEQFF.

The V call is TRBV6-1, the J call TRBJ2-1; 10 bases agree with TRBD2. The germline V gene encodes CDR1 MNHNS and CDR2 SASEGT. The CDR3 has 20 amino acids. J gave up 2 bases and V 1 base, and 14 bases lay outside the gene matches. The DNA of the CDR3 is TGTGCCAGCAGTGAAGTTCAAAGCCCTAGCGGGGGACGTACCTACAATGAGCAGTTCTTC. Protein product: CASSEVQSPSGGRTYNEQFF.

This clonotype is categorized as large. V gene TRBV12-3 or TRBV12-4 combines with J gene TRBJ2-1, with a tentative D call TRBD2 (6 bases). The closer fit of TRBJ2-7 to the DNA end suggests the J call may be wrong. The CDR3 has 13 amino acids. This chain's CDR3 is CASSLGEVQEQYF. CDR3 DNA: TGTGCCAGCAGTTTGGGGGAGGTGCAGGAGCAGTACTTC.

The chain uses TRBV6-5 and TRBJ2-1, with 11 bases that match TRBD2. Looked up from germline, CDR1 is MNHEY and CDR2 is SVGAGI. The CDR3 has 17 residues. V gave up 9 bases and J gave up 7 bases; unmatched junction bases: 17. CDR3 sequence: CASSRGVSGRARNEQFF. In nucleotides, the CDR3 is TGTGCCAGTTCTCGGGGCGTTAGCGGGAGGGCCAGGAATGAGCAGTTCTTC.

This clonotype is classed as hyperexpanded (1% or more). The CDR3 sequence is CASSLGRPGTLPLYEQFF. The CDR3 coding sequence is TGTGCCAGCAGTTTAGGACGGCCGGGTACACTCCCCCTCTACGAGCAGTTCTTC. This chain links TRBV12-3 or TRBV12-4 with TRBJ2-1; no firm D call. Trimming pared 1 base from V and 10 bases from J, leaving 26 bases between. CDR3 length: 18 residues.

This clonotype is classed as large (0.1 to 1%). The gene calls are TRBV6-1 and TRBJ2-5; D is unclear. The CDR3 spans 13 residues. CDR1 is MNHNS, CDR2 SASEGT, per germline. The germline V and J ends were trimmed by 6 bases and 4 bases, with 12 bases remaining between them. For the CDR3, the DNA is TGTGCCAGCAGCTGGGGTATCCGAGAGACCCAGTACTTC. Translation gives CASSWGIRETQYF.

This chain links TRBV6-1 with TRBJ2-1; D is unresolved. TRBJ2-7 matches the DNA end more closely, so the J call is doubtful. This CDR3 contains 15 residues. Germline lookup yields CDR1 MNHNS and CDR2 SASEGT. The CDR3 here is CASSEMVGGFYEQYF. The DNA of the CDR3 is TGTGCCAGCAGTGAAATGGTAGGTGGGTTCTACGAGCAGTACTTC.

The V and J genes are TRBV6-1 and TRBJ2-1; 8 nucleotides agree with TRBD2. V lost 8 bases to trimming and J lost 7 bases; unmatched junction nucleotides: 7. CDR1 is MNHNS, CDR2 SASEGT, per germline. The CDR3 is made up of 13 amino acids. CDR3 loop: CASGTRNRNEQFF. The CDR3 DNA reads as TGTGCCAGCGGGACTAGGAATAGGAATGAGCAGTTCTTC.

The J gene is TRBJ2-1, the V gene TRBV7-2, with 8 bases lining up with TRBD2. Germline loops: CDR1 SGHTA, CDR2 FQGNSA. This CDR3 contains 15 residues. V shed 7 bases, J shed 10 bases, and the junction held 15 bases outside the gene matches. CDR3 sequence (DNA): TGTGCCAGCAATCCGGGGGGGACCATAACCTACGAGCAGTTCTTC. Amino acids: CASNPGGTITYEQFF.

This clonotype occurred a few times. J is TRBJ2-3 and V is TRBV6-1; TRBD1 might be the D (6 bases). The J call is uncertain, as TRBJ2-7 better fits the DNA end. Per germline, CDR1 MNHNS and CDR2 SASEGT. The CDR3 is 16 residues long. The CDR3 DNA sequence: TGTGCCAGCAGTGAAGCACAGGGATGGGGCACAGATACGCAGTACTTC. It is translated as CASSEAQGWGTDTQYF.

This clonotype was seen once. An end of the junction differs from the germline gene, which may be a read error. This chain joins TRBV7-2 and TRBJ1-6, with D unresolved. Per the germline V gene, CDR1 is SGHTA and CDR2 is FQGNSA. The CDR3 has 14 amino acids. CDR3 DNA sequence: TGTGCCAGCAGCTTAACTAGCGGGAGTGCCGAGCAGTACTTT. It specifies CASSLTSGSAEQYF.